This T cell receptor beta chain was identified in a study of cytomegalovirus exposure and HLA in healthy donors. Study at large: The roughly 130 validation repertoires, a later analysis reported, used the same platform as the 700 or so repertoires from the first cohort.

Assay: immunoSEQ multiplex PCR; the TCRdb copy retains only in-frame clones and omits some. The table includes some 340,000 clones, around 90% detected once. Study conclusions and caveats: According to a later analysis, TCR clusters from the first cohort tended to co-occur in the 100 to 150 validation repertoires. Cytomegalovirus-associated TCR beta chains were listed, numbering under 200.

The germline V and J ends were trimmed by 1 base and 4 bases, with 6 bases remaining between them. The germline V gene encodes CDR1 SEHNR and CDR2 FQNEAQ (reference sequence). This CDR3 region has 13 residues. The count of this clone is one. Its antigen is currently unknown. J is TRBJ2-3 and V is TRBV7-9, with D unresolved. The material sequenced was PBMCs. This receptor was obtained from a woman aged 25 to 45 in good health and CMV-seropositive. CDR3 sequence reads: CASSLVSADTQYF. In DNA, the CDR3 is TGTGCCAGCAGCTTAGTGTCCGCAGATACGCAGTATTTT.